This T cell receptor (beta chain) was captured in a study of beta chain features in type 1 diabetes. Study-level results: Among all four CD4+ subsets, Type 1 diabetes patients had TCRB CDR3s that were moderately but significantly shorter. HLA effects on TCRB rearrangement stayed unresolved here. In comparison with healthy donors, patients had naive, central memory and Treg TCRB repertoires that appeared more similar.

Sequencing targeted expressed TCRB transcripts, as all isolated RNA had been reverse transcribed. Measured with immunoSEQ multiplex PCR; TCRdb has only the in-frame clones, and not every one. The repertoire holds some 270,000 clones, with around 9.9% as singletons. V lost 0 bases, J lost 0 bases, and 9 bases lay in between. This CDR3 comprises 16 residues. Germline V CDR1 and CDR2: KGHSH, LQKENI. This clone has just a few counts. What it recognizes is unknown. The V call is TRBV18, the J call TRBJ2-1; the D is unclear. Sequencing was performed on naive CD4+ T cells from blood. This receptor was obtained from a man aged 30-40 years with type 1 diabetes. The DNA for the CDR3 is TGTGCCAGCTCACCACCGGTACGGAGCTCCTACAATGAGCAGTTCTTC. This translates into CASSPPVRSSYNEQFF.